Listed here are 19 T cell receptor beta chains from one sample, sequenced in a study of metastatic and nonmetastatic thyroid tumors. TCRdb re-clonotyped the PCR reads through MiXCR. The table records 20,000 to 25,000 clones, about 14% of them present only once. All patients were treatment-naive before thyroid surgery. Sequencing input: tumor tissue. The receptors originated from a female donor with papillary thyroid cancer or a benign thyroid nodule (not recorded which). Some clones in this sample may be carry-over from other donors' samples.

This clone has a count of ten or more. The rearrangement links TRBV10-3 to TRBJ2-5; a possible D gene is TRBD1 (6 bases). CDR3 length: 12 residues. CDR1 is ENHRY and CDR2 is SYGVKD in the germline V gene. V gave up 9 bases and J gave up 4 bases, with 12 bases separating them. The CDR3 loop reads CAISQGPETQYF. In DNA, the CDR3 is TGTGCCATATCACAGGGTCCAGAGACCCAGTACTTC.

The chain employs TRBV5-1 and TRBJ2-1; 7 positions match TRBD2. This CDR3 has 17 amino acids. Per the germline V gene, CDR1 is SGHRS and CDR2 is YFSETQ. J gave up 5 bases and V 1 base, and 12 bases lay outside the gene matches. The CDR3 protein is CASSLLGGGTFDNEQFF. CDR3 in DNA: TGCGCCAGCAGCTTGCTTGGCGGGGGAACCTTCGACAATGAGCAGTTCTTC.

This clone was found many times. V gene TRBV30 combines with J gene TRBJ2-2; 7 nucleotides agree with TRBD1. From germline, CDR1 is GTSNPN and CDR2 SVGIG (reference sequence). The V and J ends lost 7 bases and 4 bases, in that order; junction bases with no gene match: 6. This CDR3 is built from 13 residues. In nucleotides, the CDR3 is TGTGCCTCGTCCCGGGACAGCACCGGGGAGCTGTTTTTT. Its protein is CASSRDSTGELFF.

This clone was detected many times. It may be a read error: a sequence one base away is much more abundant. The V gene is TRBV11-1, the J gene TRBJ1-2; a possible D gene is TRBD1 (5 bases). Germline V CDR1 and CDR2: SGHAT, FQDESV (reference sequence). CDR3 length: 19 amino acids. The CDR3 sequence: CASSPGPKNYGYTFIDYAF. Here the CDR3 DNA reads TGTGCCAGCAGCCCGGGACCGAAGAACTATGGCTACACCTTTATTGACTACGCCTTC.

This clone was seen many times. The chain joins TRBV11-2 to TRBJ2-3; TRBD1 aligns across 7 bases. Germline CDR1 and CDR2: SGHAT and FQNNGV. Trimming at V came to 2 bases and at J to 0 bases, leaving 5 bases not matched to a gene. The CDR3 sequence is 16 residues long. CDR3 sequence: CASSLTGQPSTDTQYF. Here the CDR3 DNA reads TGTGCCAGCAGCTTAACGGGACAGCCGAGCACAGATACGCAGTATTTT.

This clone has ten or more counts. The CDR3 here is CASSLNLAAGEQYF. For the CDR3, the DNA is TGCGCCAGCAGCTTGAATCTAGCAGCGGGGGAGCAGTACTTC. This chain joins TRBV5-1 and TRBJ2-7; 7 bases agree with TRBD2. Germline values: CDR1 SGHRS, CDR2 YFSETQ. Trimming cost V 1 base and J 7 bases; bases outside gene matches: 8. This CDR3 spans 14 amino acids.

This clone was found many times. This CDR3 is CASSWNGETQYF. CDR3 DNA sequence: TGCGCCAGCAGCTGGAATGGGGAGACCCAGTACTTC. The chain couples TRBV5-1 to TRBJ2-5; D unclear. This CDR3 has 12 amino acids. V lost 3 bases, J lost 5 bases, and 8 bases lay in between. CDR1 and CDR2 from the germline V gene are SGHRS and YFSETQ.

This clone was recorded at least ten times. The CDR3 here is CASSLYGQDTGELFF. As DNA, the CDR3 is TGCGCCAGCAGCTTGTATGGTCAGGACACCGGGGAGCTGTTTTTT. This sequence joins TRBV5-1 and TRBJ2-2; D gene uncertain. V was shortened by 1 base and J by 3 bases, with 10 bases between the two germline ends. Per germline, CDR1 SGHRS and CDR2 YFSETQ. The CDR3 runs 15 residues.

In its sample, this clone was seen many times. The V and J genes are TRBV5-4 and TRBJ2-5; the D call may be TRBD1 or TRBD2 (6 bases each). The germline V and J ends were trimmed by 1 base and 5 bases, with 18 bases remaining between them. This CDR3 is 16 amino acids long. Germline V gives CDR1 SGHNT, CDR2 YYREEE (reference sequence). Written as DNA, the CDR3 is TGTGCCAGCAGCTTGAGCGGCGGGGCAGGGGAGGAGACCCAGTACTTC. Translated: CASSLSGGAGEETQYF.

This clone was seen many times. The chain is built from TRBV10-3 and TRBJ1-2; D is undetermined. Germline CDR1 reads ENHRY; CDR2 reads SYGVKD. The CDR3 spans 13 residues. V was cut by 2 bases and J by 2 bases, with 6 bases left in between. This chain's CDR3 is CAISEDLNYGYTF. Written as DNA, the CDR3 is TGTGCCATCAGTGAGGACCTGAACTATGGCTACACCTTC.

This clone has just a few counts. The chain recombines TRBV20-1 with TRBJ1-2; D possibly corresponds to TRBD1 (5 bases). Trimming shortened V by 1 base and J by 6 bases, and 18 bases separated the two germline ends. The CDR3 spans 15 residues. Germline CDR1 DFQATT, CDR2 SNEGSKA (reference sequence). DNA of the CDR3: TGCAGTGCTAGAGCGGACATGTGGAAGGAGGATGGCTACACCTTC. Protein sequence: CSARADMWKEDGYTF.

This clone was found many times. This chain uses TRBV6-1 with TRBJ1-1, with D unresolved. The CDR3 spans 12 residues. CDR1 and CDR2 from the germline V gene are MNHNS and SASEGT. V lost 8 bases, J lost 0 bases, and 7 bases lay in between. CDR3 DNA sequence: TGTGCCAGCGGGCCTCTGAACACTGAAGCTTTCTTT. Amino acid sequence: CASGPLNTEAFF.

This clone has at least ten counts. The rearrangement uses TRBV3-1 and TRBJ1-5; 11 nucleotides match TRBD1. Germline CDR1 and CDR2: LGHDT and YNNKEL (reference sequence). Germline trimming cut 7 bases from V and 6 bases from J; bases unmatched to any gene: 5. The CDR3 is 14 residues long. In DNA form, the CDR3 reads TGTGCCAGCAAGGGACAGGGGGACGGTCAGCCCCAGCATTTT. This translates into CASKGQGDGQPQHF. Using reference TRBV3-1 and TRBJ1-5 for the parts outside the CDR3, the full variable domain is DTAVSQTPKYLVTQMGNDKSIKCEQNLGHDTMYWYKQDSKKFLKIMFSYNNKELIINETVPNRFSPKSPDKAHLNLHINSLELGDSAVYFCASKGQGDGQPQHFGDGTRLSIL.

This clone has only a few counts. A much bigger clone sits one base away, suggesting this may be a read error. The chain couples TRBV6-1 to TRBJ2-6; D perhaps matches TRBD1 (5 bases). Germline assignment: CDR1 MNHNS and CDR2 SASEGT. The CDR3 contains 16 residues. The DNA for the CDR3 is TGCGCCAGCAGTGAAAAGCCGGGCTCTGGGGCCAACGTCCTGATTTTC. It encodes CASSEKPGSGANVLIF.

At least ten counts were recorded for this clone. The chain combines TRBV2 with TRBJ2-2; D is possibly TRBD2 (6 bases). The CDR3 has 15 amino acids. V lost 6 bases and J 4 bases, leaving 15 bases between the germline ends. The V gene's germline CDR1 is SNHLY and CDR2 FYNNEI. In DNA, the CDR3 is TGTGCCAGCAGGAGGGACTCCACCTTCACCGGGGAGCTGTTTTTT. It specifies CASRRDSTFTGELFF.

This clone was seen ten or more times. The J gene is TRBJ2-7, the V gene TRBV28; D gene ambiguous. Germline CDR1 is MDHEN and CDR2 is SYDVKM. This CDR3 has 14 amino acids. V was clipped by 3 bases and J by 2 bases, with 11 bases between them. The CDR3 DNA reads as TGTGCCAGCAGTTTGATGGCAGGAGCCTACGAGCAGTACTTC. Residues: CASSLMAGAYEQYF.

This clone is termed medium-sized (0.01 to 0.1%). This rearrangement joins TRBV12-3 or TRBV12-4 to TRBJ1-6, with D hard to call. V was trimmed by 2 bases and J by 8 bases, leaving 7 bases between them. The CDR3 is 13 amino acids. Here the CDR3 reads CASSLKRDSPLHF. Here the CDR3 DNA reads TGTGCCAGCAGTTTAAAGCGGGATTCACCCCTCCACTTT.

Many counts were recorded for this clone. The V gene is TRBV11-3, the J gene TRBJ1-2; a weak D match, TRBD1 (6 bases). The germline V gene has CDR1 SGHNT and CDR2 YENEEA. V lost 1 base to trimming and J lost 0 bases, with 21 bases between them. The CDR3 sequence is 19 residues long. As DNA, the CDR3 is TGTGCCAGCAGCTTAGTAGGGCCGATAGGGGGGGGATCTAACTATGGCTACACCTTC. Translated, it gives CASSLVGPIGGGSNYGYTF.

This clone appeared many times. The chain combines TRBV4-2 with TRBJ2-3, with 7 positions matching TRBD1. V lost 3 bases and J lost 4; bases outside the gene matches: 1. The CDR3 covers 13 residues. Germline assignment: CDR1 LGHNA and CDR2 YNFKEQ. The DNA for the CDR3 is TGTGCCAGCAGCCAGAGGGGGCCAGATACGCAGTATTTT. Translated: CASSQRGPDTQYF.